The sequence of this TCR beta chain was determined in a study of high-grade serous ovarian cancer treatment subgroups. The wider study: Mean per sample: around 14,000 reads, thousands of unique TCR beta rearrangements.

As concerns this clone: Antigen: not known. The identical CDR3 is also encoded by other nucleotide sequences in the sample.

Overall study findings and caveats: Different patients shared almost no repertoire; same-patient tumors shared about 0.11 to 0.79. Without spatial data, bulk sequencing limits insight into HGSC tumor diversity. The analyses considered CDR3 and ignored CDR1 and CDR2.

The germline V gene has CDR1 PRHDT and CDR2 FYEKMQ (reference sequence). The CDR3 is made up of 14 amino acids. The V end lost 11 bases, the J end lost 0 bases, and 17 bases lay between the germline ends. Tumor samples were taken before definitive surgery or chemotherapy. Some clones are missing from TCRdb's copy, which holds only in-frame ones; the method was immunoSEQ multiplex PCR. This table holds about 660 clones, approximately 68% found once. The receptor was isolated from a human donor with high-grade serous ovarian cancer. Sequencing was carried out using tumor tissue. The rearrangement joins TRBV13 to TRBJ2-7; maybe TRBD2 (5 bases). In nucleotides, the CDR3 is TGTGCCTCCGCCGCTGGAGCGGCCTCCTACGAGCAGTACTTC. This encodes CASAAGAASYEQYF.